One and the same sample provided the 22 T cell receptor beta chains below, sequenced in a study of cytotoxic CD8 clonotypes in ibrutinib-treated CLL. The data were produced by immunoSEQ multiplex PCR, yet TCRdb's version contains in-frame clones alone and is incomplete. This sample has some 310,000 clones, with 80% found just once. The sequenced sample was PBMCs, obtained before ibrutinib treatment. The receptor set was obtained from a human donor with chronic lymphocytic leukemia.

In its sample, this clone was seen once. V gene TRBV5-1 combines with J gene TRBJ2-7; 13 bases are shared with TRBD2. The CDR3 is made up of 16 amino acids. V lost 4 bases, J lost 5 bases, and 9 bases stayed unmatched. Germline values: CDR1 SGHRS, CDR2 YFSETQ. CDR3 region: CASSIGLAGVYDEQYF. The CDR3 nucleotides are TGCGCCAGCAGCATCGGACTAGCGGGGGTTTATGACGAGCAGTACTTC.

The chain joins TRBV9 to TRBJ1-2; D not resolved. The CDR3 has 14 amino acids. The V gene's germline CDR1 is SGDLS and CDR2 YYNGEE. Deletions cut 3 bases from V and 1 base from J, with 10 bases between. CDR3 coding DNA: TGTGCCAGCAGCGCCATAGGTCGTAACTATGGCTACACCTTC. Translation: CASSAIGRNYGYTF.

The CDR3 DNA reads as TGTGCCATCATGTCAGGGCTTAACTACGAGCAGTACTTC. It encodes CAIMSGLNYEQYF. The gene calls are TRBV10-3 and TRBJ2-7, with D perhaps TRBD1 (5 bases). V was pared by 7 bases and J by 3 bases, with 13 bases between. Germline V gene data show CDR1 as ENHRY and CDR2 as SYGVKD. This CDR3 spans 13 amino acids.

For the CDR3, the DNA is TGTGCCAGTAGTACGACTGTGGGGACCTACGAGCAGTACTTC. Translating it yields CASSTTVGTYEQYF. The chain links TRBV19 to TRBJ2-7; D is unresolved. Germline loops: CDR1 LNHDA, CDR2 SQIVND (reference sequence). The V end was cut by 4 bases, the J end by 2 bases, with 12 bases between. CDR3 length equals 14 residues.

This chain connects TRBV27 to TRBJ2-7, with 9 bases identical to TRBD1. Trimming took 3 bases from V and 3 from J; bases not matched to a gene: 9. Germline lookup yields CDR1 MNHEY and CDR2 SMNVEV (reference sequence). The CDR3 consists of 16 residues. The CDR3 spells CASSFGQGRAGYEQYF. In nucleotides, the CDR3 is TGTGCCAGCAGTTTCGGACAGGGGCGAGCGGGCTACGAGCAGTACTTC.

This chain connects TRBV11-2 to TRBJ2-5; no clear D. Germline V gene sequence: CDR1 SGHAT, CDR2 FQNNGV. This CDR3 comprises 11 residues. Trimming pared 2 bases from V and 6 bases from J, leaving 4 bases between. DNA for the CDR3: TGTGCCAGCAGCTTACAGAAGACCCAGTACTTC. Its translation is CASSLQKTQYF.

The chain recombines TRBV11-2 with TRBJ2-1; 7 bases match TRBD2. Germline loops: CDR1 SGHAT, CDR2 FQNNGV. The V gene end was trimmed by 6 bases and the J gene end by 4 bases; junction bases not matched to a gene: 6. This CDR3 spans 14 amino acids. CDR3 region: CASSPGLIYNEQFF. CDR3 nucleotides: TGTGCCAGCAGTCCGGGACTAATATACAATGAGCAGTTCTTC.

This chain connects TRBV4-3 to TRBJ2-7, with D possibly being TRBD1 (5 bases). The CDR3 length is 14 residues. Trimming removed 0 bases from V and 4 bases from J, with 10 bases in between. The germline gives CDR1 LGHNA, CDR2 YSLEER. The CDR3 DNA reads TGCGCCAGCAGCCAAGATGCAGGGTGGTACGAGCAGTACTTC. Amino acids: CASSQDAGWYEQYF.

The rearrangement joins TRBV28 to TRBJ1-5, with D possibly being TRBD1 (6 bases). V was shortened by 5 bases and J by 0 bases, with 17 bases between the two germline ends. The CDR3 runs to 17 residues. CDR1 and CDR2 from the germline V gene are MDHEN and SYDVKM. The CDR3 DNA follows: TGTGCCAGCAGTCCGTGGACGAGGGGACATAGCAATCAGCCCCAGCATTTT. Translation gives CASSPWTRGHSNQPQHF.

V is TRBV27 and J is TRBJ2-1, with D hard to call. V gave up 9 bases and J gave up 8 bases, with 8 bases separating them. The CDR3 loop spans 10 amino acids. Germline CDR1 and CDR2: MNHEY and SMNVEV (reference sequence). The CDR3 is CASGDYEQFF. CDR3 nucleotide sequence: TGTGCCAGTGGGGATTATGAGCAGTTCTTC.

The chain is built from TRBV5-1 and TRBJ2-7, with 12 bases matching TRBD1. The CDR3 is made up of 14 amino acids. CDR1 and CDR2 from the germline V gene are SGHRS and YFSETQ. Unmatched junction bases numbered 3, after V lost 6 bases and J lost 2 bases. DNA for the CDR3: TGCGCCAGCAAGGGACAGGGGGCTACCTACGAGCAGTACTTC. Its translation is CASKGQGATYEQYF.

This rearrangement joins TRBV5-1 to TRBJ2-7; tentative D call: TRBD1 (5 bases). Trimming pared 4 bases from V and 6 bases from J, leaving 17 bases between. The CDR3 length is 14 residues. Germline V CDR1 and CDR2: SGHRS, YFSETQ. CDR3 nucleotide sequence: TGCGCCAGCAGCCCGGACACCTCAGGAACCGAGCAGTACTTC. Amino acid sequence: CASSPDTSGTEQYF.

The genes are TRBV7-9 and TRBJ1-1; 7 bases agree with TRBD1. The CDR3 consists of 15 residues. V lost 2 bases, J lost 6 bases, and 9 bases stayed unmatched. CDR1 and CDR2 from the germline V gene are SEHNR and FQNEAQ (reference sequence). The CDR3 sequence: CASSLYEQGFAEAFF. The CDR3 nucleotides are TGTGCCAGCAGCTTATATGAACAGGGGTTCGCTGAAGCTTTCTTT.

The chain joins TRBV29-1 to TRBJ2-7, with 10 bases fitting TRBD1. This CDR3 contains 14 residues. J gave up 9 bases and V 7 bases, and 15 bases lay outside the gene matches. Germline CDR1 and CDR2: SQVTM and ANQGSEA. The CDR3 DNA reads as TGCAGCGCTTCGGGACAGGGGAATATTGTCGGGCAGTACTTC. This encodes CSASGQGNIVGQYF.

A single count supports this clone. V and J are TRBV7-8 and TRBJ1-3, with D perhaps matching TRBD1 (5 bases). Trimming left V 5 bases short and J 2 bases short, with 7 bases between. The CDR3 is 13 residues long. Germline values: CDR1 SGHVS, CDR2 FQNEAQ. Written as DNA, the CDR3 is TGTGCCAGCAGCCGGGACCCTGGAAACACCATATATTTT. Amino acids: CASSRDPGNTIYF.

The chain carries TRBV13 and TRBJ2-1; D uncertain. The CDR3 is made up of 20 amino acids. The germline CDR1 and CDR2 sequences are PRHDT and FYEKMQ (reference sequence). V gave up 2 bases and J gave up 3 bases, with 26 bases separating them. CDR3 sequence reads: CASSLSVHYLKPYVYNEQFF. In nucleotides, the CDR3 is TGTGCCAGCAGCTTATCCGTCCACTATCTGAAACCTTACGTCTACAATGAGCAGTTCTTC.

The chain combines TRBV14 with TRBJ2-3; D is unclear. The V gene's germline CDR1 is SGHDN and CDR2 FVKESK. The CDR3 is made up of 15 amino acids. V dropped 4 bases and J dropped 2 bases, with 13 bases sitting between them. The CDR3 is CASSRRTTYTDTQYF. The CDR3 DNA sequence: TGTGCCAGCAGCCGCCGAACCACTTACACAGATACGCAGTATTTT.

The chain carries TRBV30 and TRBJ2-1, with 16 positions matching TRBD2. The J segment lost 1 base and the V segment lost 4 bases, leaving 19 bases of the junction unmatched. Germline V gives CDR1 GTSNPN, CDR2 SVGIG (reference sequence). This CDR3 has 22 amino acids. The DNA for the CDR3 is TGTGCCTGGATGGGATTAGGCCTGGGACTAGCGGGAGGGCCAATGTCCTACAATGAGCAGTTCTTC. Encoded protein: CAWMGLGLGLAGGPMSYNEQFF.

This chain joins TRBV18 and TRBJ1-1; 7 nucleotides align to TRBD1. The CDR3 length is 15 residues. Germline CDR1 is KGHSH and CDR2 is LQKENI. Trimming cost V 3 bases and J 2 bases; bases outside gene matches: 6. CDR3 sequence reads: CASSPLGTANTEAFF. The CDR3 region has the DNA TGTGCCAGCTCACCTCTCGGGACAGCAAACACTGAAGCTTTCTTT.

The rearrangement joins TRBV7-8 to TRBJ2-5, with 10 bases fitting TRBD2. CDR1 and CDR2 from the germline V gene are SGHVS and FQNEAQ. Losses at the gene ends were 6 bases for V and 4 bases for J; bases not matched to a gene: 17. CDR3 length equals 18 residues. CDR3 residues: CASRISPLLAGVLETQYF. The CDR3 nucleotides read TGTGCCAGCAGAATATCTCCACTTCTAGCGGGAGTGTTAGAGACCCAGTACTTC.

The rearrangement links TRBV5-5 to TRBJ2-1, with D unclear. The germline V gene encodes CDR1 SGHKS and CDR2 YYEKEE (reference sequence). The CDR3 runs 17 residues. V dropped 4 bases and J dropped 10 bases, with 27 bases sitting between them. The CDR3 loop reads CASSPNILMRSPKEQFF. CDR3 bases: TGTGCCAGCAGCCCGAATATTCTCATGCGGAGCCCCAAGGAGCAGTTCTTC.

The chain uses TRBV5-8 and TRBJ2-7, with 8 positions matching TRBD1. The CDR3 extends over 14 amino acids. V was clipped by 4 bases and J by 5 bases; unmatched bases: 8. Germline V lookup: CDR1 SGHTS, CDR2 YDEGEE. Here the CDR3 reads CASSQNRGYNEQYF. The CDR3 DNA sequence: TGTGCCAGCAGCCAAAACAGGGGGTACAACGAGCAGTACTTC.